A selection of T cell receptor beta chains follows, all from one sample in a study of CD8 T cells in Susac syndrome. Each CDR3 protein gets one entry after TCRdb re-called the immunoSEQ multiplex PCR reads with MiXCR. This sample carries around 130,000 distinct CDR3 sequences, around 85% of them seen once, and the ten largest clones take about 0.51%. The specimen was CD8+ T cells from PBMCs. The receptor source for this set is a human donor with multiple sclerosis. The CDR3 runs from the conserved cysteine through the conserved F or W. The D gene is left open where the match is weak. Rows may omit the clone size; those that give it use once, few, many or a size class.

CASTQGQEVGQYF | TGTGCCAGCACCCAGGGACAGGAGGTTGGCCAGTACTTC | TRBJ2-5 | TRBD1 | NA | TRBV7-9
CAISDPRVGGYSNQPQHF | TGTGCCATCAGTGACCCGAGGGTTGGGGGTTATAGCAATCAGCCCCAGCATTTT | TRBJ1-5 | NA | NA | TRBV10-3
CASSARGAAYEQYF | TGTGCCAGCAGCGCAAGAGGAGCTGCCTACGAGCAGTACTTC | TRBJ2-7 | NA | NA | TRBV27
CATSRDRGGGNTIYF | TGTGCCACCAGCAGAGATCGCGGGGGTGGAAACACCATATATTTT | TRBJ1-3 | NA | NA | TRBV15
CASGPHSDEQFF | TGTGCCAGCGGGCCCCATTCGGATGAGCAGTTCTTC | TRBJ2-1 | NA | NA | TRBV19
CASSFAGQGVDEQFF | TGTGCCAGCAGTTTTGCGGGACAGGGAGTTGATGAGCAGTTCTTC | TRBJ2-1 | TRBD1 | NA | TRBV27
CASRQGSNQPQHF | TGTGCCAGCAGACAGGGGAGCAATCAGCCCCAGCATTTT | TRBJ1-5 | TRBD1 | NA | TRBV6-2/TRBV6-3
CASSQDRQGLQPQHF | TGCGCCAGCAGCCAAGATCGACAAGGATTACAGCCCCAGCATTTT | TRBJ1-5 | NA | NA | TRBV4-3
CASSLPLRYSSYNEQFF | TGTGCCAGCAGTTTGCCGCTCCGATATAGCTCCTACAATGAGCAGTTCTTC | TRBJ2-1 | NA | NA | TRBV12-3/TRBV12-4
CASSLAAAGEQFF | TGTGCCAGCAGTTTAGCGGCGGCGGGGGAGCAGTTCTTC | TRBJ2-1 | NA | NA | TRBV12-3/TRBV12-4
CASSSGRATYEQYF | TGTGCCAGCAGTTCAGGACGGGCGACCTACGAGCAGTACTTC | TRBJ2-7 | NA | NA | TRBV28
CASSTGTTSGYTF | TGTGCCAGCAGTACAGGGACCACATCAGGCTACACCTTC | TRBJ1-2 | NA | NA | TRBV7-9
CASSYGEGDGYTF | TGTGCCAGCAGCTATGGGGAAGGGGATGGCTACACCTTC | TRBJ1-2 | NA | few | TRBV7-6
CASSPRQGASNNEQFF | TGCGCCAGCAGCCCACGACAGGGGGCATCTAACAATGAGCAGTTCTTC | TRBJ2-1 | TRBD1 | NA | TRBV4-1
CASGLQGNQPQHF | TGTGCTAGTGGTTTGCAGGGCAATCAGCCCCAGCATTTT | TRBJ1-5 | NA | NA | TRBV12-5
CASSLAASGLAKNIQYF | TGTGCCAGCAGCTTGGCCGCTAGCGGACTAGCCAAAAACATTCAGTACTTC | TRBJ2-4 | TRBD2 | NA | TRBV5-4
CASSLGAHNEQFF | TGTGCCAGCAGCTTAGGTGCACACAATGAGCAGTTCTTC | TRBJ2-1 | NA | NA | TRBV5-4
CVWSPLRGRRLTEAFF | TGTGTCTGGAGTCCGCTCCGGGGGAGGAGACTCACTGAAGCTTTCTTT | TRBJ1-1 | NA | NA | TRBV30
CASNHPSKGDRASLEQYF | TGTGCCAGCAACCACCCTTCGAAAGGGGACAGGGCGTCTCTCGAGCAGTACTTC | TRBJ2-7 | TRBD1 | NA | TRBV28
CASSTPESNQPQHF | TGTGCCAGCAGCACTCCCGAGAGCAATCAGCCCCAGCATTTT | TRBJ1-5 | NA | NA | TRBV2
CASRIVGAEKGEQFF | TGTGCCAGCAGAATTGTAGGCGCAGAGAAGGGTGAGCAGTTCTTC | TRBJ2-1 | NA | NA | TRBV12-3/TRBV12-4
CASSILPRGSYNEQFF | TGTGCCAGCAGCATACTACCCCGGGGGAGCTACAATGAGCAGTTCTTC | TRBJ2-1 | NA | few | TRBV7-2
CASSSGITDTQYF | TGTGCCAGCAGTTCCGGGATCACAGATACGCAGTATTTT | TRBJ2-3 | NA | once | TRBV27
CASSIGGVNEQFF | TGTGCCAGTAGTATAGGGGGGGTCAATGAGCAGTTCTTC | TRBJ2-1 | NA | NA | TRBV19
CASSLADYNEQFF | TGTGCCAGCAGTTTAGCGGACTACAATGAGCAGTTCTTC | TRBJ2-1 | NA | few | TRBV4-2
CSANMNTEAFF | TGCAGCGCTAACATGAACACTGAAGCTTTCTTT | TRBJ1-1 | NA | NA | TRBV29-1
CASSHVGSNQPQHF | TGTGCCAGCAGCCACGTGGGTTCAAATCAGCCCCAGCATTTT | TRBJ1-5 | NA | NA | TRBV7-9
CASSLDRQYF | TGTGCCAGCAGTTTAGATCGTCAGTACTTC | TRBJ2-4 | NA | NA | TRBV28
CASSHSNTEAFF | TGTGCCAGCAGCCATTCGAACACTGAAGCTTTCTTT | TRBJ1-1 | NA | NA | TRBV14
CASSLYTGSYEQYF | TGTGCCAGCAGTTTATATACAGGGTCCTACGAGCAGTACTTC | TRBJ2-7 | NA | NA | TRBV28
CSAWRDRVTYEQYF | TGCAGTGCTTGGCGGGACAGGGTTACCTACGAGCAGTACTTC | TRBJ2-7 | TRBD1 | NA | TRBV20-1
CASGGAAQRYGYTF | TGTGCCAGTGGGGGGGCAGCCCAGCGGTATGGCTACACCTTC | TRBJ1-2 | NA | NA | TRBV6-1
CASSYGGTAETQYF | TGTGCCAGCAGTTACGGGGGGACAGCAGAGACCCAGTACTTC | TRBJ2-5 | NA | NA | TRBV6-5
CASSGDRADEQFF | TGTGCCAGCTCAGGGGACAGGGCCGATGAGCAGTTCTTC | TRBJ2-1 | TRBD1 | NA | TRBV18
CASSFSRDRRSPLHF | TGTGCCAGCAGTTTTAGCCGGGACAGGAGGTCACCCCTCCACTTT | TRBJ1-6 | TRBD1 | NA | TRBV28
CASSYGRNYGYTF | TGTGCCAGCAGTTACGGGCGAAACTATGGCTACACCTTC | TRBJ1-2 | NA | NA | TRBV6-5
CSAKSWGRRMNTEAFF | TGCAGTGCTAAGAGCTGGGGGAGGAGGATGAACACTGAAGCTTTCTTT | TRBJ1-1 | NA | NA | TRBV20-1
CASSGPVETQYF | TGTGCCAGCAGCGGACCCGTGGAGACCCAGTACTTC | TRBJ2-5 | NA | NA | TRBV13
CASSSPLQRNNEQFF | TGTGCCAGCAGCTCCCCTCTTCAGCGGAACAATGAGCAGTTCTTC | TRBJ2-1 | NA | NA | TRBV7-9
CASAVQGYSPLHF | TGTGCCAGCGCGGTCCAGGGCTATTCACCCCTCCACTTT | TRBJ1-6 | NA | NA | TRBV27
CASSLSLGLNTEAFF | TGTGCCAGCAGTTTATCGTTGGGCTTGAACACTGAAGCTTTCTTT | TRBJ1-1 | NA | NA | TRBV27
CASSLLPGAGGNYGYTF | TGTGCCAGCAGTCTCCTCCCAGGGGCAGGGGGCAACTATGGCTACACCTTC | TRBJ1-2 | TRBD1 | few | TRBV27
CASSSPGIGGTQYF | TGTGCCAGCAGTTCCCCCGGAATTGGGGGTACGCAGTATTTT | TRBJ2-3 | NA | NA | TRBV12-3/TRBV12-4
CASSRSSYGYTF | TGTGCCAGCAGCCGATCCTCGTATGGCTACACCTTC | TRBJ1-2 | NA | NA | TRBV7-2
CASSEWIAAGNTIYF | TGTGCCAGCAGTGAATGGATAGCGGCTGGAAACACCATATATTTT | TRBJ1-3 | NA | NA | TRBV6-1
CASRDSYSNQPQHF | TGTGCCAGCCGGGACAGCTATAGCAATCAGCCCCAGCATTTT | TRBJ1-5 | TRBD1 | few | TRBV6-1
CASSPQGGVNTEAFF | TGTGCCAGCAGCCCACAGGGGGGGGTGAACACTGAAGCTTTCTTT | TRBJ1-1 | TRBD1 | NA | TRBV11-2
CASSSSGGDGYTF | TGTGCCAGCAGCTCATCAGGGGGCGATGGCTACACCTTC | TRBJ1-2 | TRBD1 | NA | TRBV7-9